The 29 T cell receptor beta chains below come from one sample, sequenced in a study of PD-1 blockade in mismatch repair-deficient tumors. The table came from immunoSEQ multiplex PCR; TCRdb's copy has only in-frame clones and leaves some out. The repertoire includes about 84,000 clones, about 84% of them detected once, and about 2.4% sits in the top ten. The sequenced sample was peripheral blood, obtained 12 weeks after starting pembrolizumab. Every receptor here comes from an adult with mismatch repair-deficient cancer.

The chain joins TRBV19 to TRBJ1-4, with D tentatively TRBD1 (5 bases). The CDR3 runs to 18 residues. Per the germline V gene, CDR1 is LNHDA and CDR2 is SQIVND (reference sequence). V lost 3 bases to trimming and J lost 0 bases, with 17 bases between them. DNA for the CDR3: TGTGCCAGTAGTATTTCCGCCGTTGCAGGGTCAACTAATGAAAAACTGTTTTTT. This codes for CASSISAVAGSTNEKLFF.

The chain links TRBV5-8 to TRBJ2-1; no definite D call. With 5 bases removed from V and 0 bases from J, the gap between germline ends came to 12 bases. Germline assignment: CDR1 SGHTS and CDR2 YDEGEE. The CDR3 is 15 residues long. The CDR3: CASSTLVYSYNEQFF. The CDR3 nucleotides are TGTGCCAGCAGTACTTTAGTATACTCCTACAATGAGCAGTTCTTC.

In nucleotides, the CDR3 is TGTGCCAGCTCCCCTCGACACGAGAACACCGGGGAGCTGTTTTTT. Protein: CASSPRHENTGELFF. The V and J genes are TRBV28 and TRBJ2-2; no definite D call. Trimming removed 8 bases at V and 1 base at J, with 14 bases between. Germline loops: CDR1 MDHEN, CDR2 SYDVKM. This CDR3 has 15 residues.

The chain couples TRBV27 to TRBJ1-2, with unresolved D. Per germline, CDR1 MNHEY and CDR2 SMNVEV (reference sequence). The CDR3 covers 13 residues. V was clipped by 3 bases and J by 8 bases, with 13 bases between them. This chain's CDR3 is CASSLTGLGGYTF. Written as DNA, the CDR3 is TGTGCCAGCAGTTTGACCGGGTTAGGGGGCTACACCTTC.

The V gene is TRBV6-5, the J gene TRBJ2-1; D is possibly TRBD2 (5 bases). Germline lookup yields CDR1 MNHEY and CDR2 SVGAGI. Between the trimmed V and J ends, which lost 6 bases and 3 bases, there was a span of 15 bases. This CDR3 region has 15 residues. Here the CDR3 reads CASRGSGEYYNEQFF. CDR3 bases: TGTGCCAGCAGAGGCTCCGGGGAGTACTACAATGAGCAGTTCTTC.

This clone was seen only once. The chain carries TRBV7-8 and TRBJ2-1; 8 nucleotides match TRBD2. The junction had 15 bases not matched to a gene; V was cut back by 5 bases and J by 9 bases. Germline-derived CDR1 and CDR2 are SGHVS and FQNEAQ. The CDR3 runs 16 residues. The chain's CDR3 is CASSPVAGPSSSEQFF. CDR3 DNA sequence: TGTGCCAGCAGCCCAGTAGCGGGGCCGAGCAGTAGTGAGCAGTTCTTC.

The rearrangement links TRBV7-8 to TRBJ1-4; no firm D call. Trimming shortened V by 3 bases and J by 6 bases, and 11 bases separated the two germline ends. The CDR3 is made up of 14 amino acids. CDR1 SGHVS and CDR2 FQNEAQ come from the germline V gene. The CDR3 nucleotides are TGTGCCAGCAGCTTCGGTACAGACTATGAAAAACTGTTTTTT. Translated: CASSFGTDYEKLFF. Supplemented by reference TRBV7-8 and TRBJ1-4, the full variable domain reads GAGVSQSPRYKVAKRGQDVALRCDPISGHVSLFWYQQALGQGPEFLTYFQNEAQLDKSGLPSDRFFAERPEGSVSTLKIQRTQQEDSAVYLCASSFGTDYEKLFFGSGTQLSVL.

Only a few counts were recorded for this clone. The chain employs TRBV27 and TRBJ1-1, with D tentatively TRBD1 (5 bases). CDR3 size: 13 residues. Deletions cut 2 bases from V and 11 bases from J, with 15 bases between. Germline CDR1 and CDR2: MNHEY and SMNVEV (reference sequence). Written as DNA, the CDR3 is TGTGCCAGCAGTTTAGGGACCCAAAGGGACGCTTTCTTT. Its protein product is CASSLGTQRDAFF.

V and J are TRBV9 and TRBJ2-4; 9 positions match TRBD2. V shed 5 bases, J shed 0 bases, and the junction held 9 bases outside the gene matches. The CDR3 is 17 residues long. The germline V gene encodes CDR1 SGDLS and CDR2 YYNGEE. The CDR3 region is CASSDETSGLAKNIQYF. The CDR3, as DNA: TGTGCCAGCAGTGATGAGACTAGCGGACTAGCCAAAAACATTCAGTACTTC.

The CDR3: CASNGPAGNTEAFF. The CDR3 DNA is TGTGCCAGCAACGGGCCCGCAGGGAACACTGAAGCTTTCTTT. The chain has TRBV7-9 and TRBJ1-1; no clear D. The V gene lost 7 bases and the J gene lost 1 base, with 13 bases spanning the gap. The CDR3 loop spans 14 amino acids. Germline V gives CDR1 SEHNR, CDR2 FQNEAQ (reference sequence).

The J gene is TRBJ2-7, the V gene TRBV4-3; D possibly corresponds to TRBD2 (5 bases). The germline V gene encodes CDR1 LGHNA and CDR2 YSLEER. This CDR3 is 14 amino acids long. The V end lost 1 base, the J end lost 7 bases, and 14 bases lay between the germline ends. As DNA, the CDR3 is TGCGCCAGCAGCCAAGGCTCGGGGATTGAAGAGCAGTACTTC. Its translation: CASSQGSGIEEQYF.

This rearrangement joins TRBV11-2 to TRBJ2-5; 16 nucleotides match TRBD2. CDR3 length equals 17 residues. The ends lost 5 bases at V and 5 bases at J; junction bases unmatched: 8. Germline-derived CDR1 and CDR2 are SGHAT and FQNNGV. CDR3 bases: TGTGCCAGCAGCGGGGGACTAGCGGGAGGGCCAAGGGAGACCCAGTACTTC. Residues: CASSGGLAGGPRETQYF. Drawing the rest from reference TRBV11-2 and TRBJ2-5, the complete variable domain is EAGVAQSPRYKIIEKRQSVAFWCNPISGHATLYWYQQILGQGPKLLIQFQNNGVVDDSQLPKDRFSAERLKGVDSTLKIQPAKLEDSAVYLCASSGGLAGGPRETQYFGPGTRLLVL.

The chain has TRBV6-5 and TRBJ2-2; a possible D gene is TRBD2 (6 bases). The CDR3 extends over 14 amino acids. Trimming took 7 bases from V and 1 from J, leaving 10 bases between them. The germline V gene has CDR1 MNHEY and CDR2 SVGAGI. CDR3 coding DNA: TGTGCCAGCAAGGCGGGACGGAACACCGGGGAGCTGTTTTTT. Translating it yields CASKAGRNTGELFF.

For the CDR3, the DNA is TGCAGCGTTGAAGGACCAGGCCTAGGCACAGATACGCAGTATTTT. Translation gives CSVEGPGLGTDTQYF. V is TRBV29-1 and J is TRBJ2-3; D remains ambiguous. The CDR3 consists of 15 residues. Germline V gene sequence: CDR1 SQVTM, CDR2 ANQGSEA. V lost 1 base to trimming and J lost 1 base, with 12 bases between them.

The chain joins TRBV9 to TRBJ2-1, with 13 bases that match TRBD2. CDR1 and CDR2 from the germline V gene are SGDLS and YYNGEE. CDR3 length equals 17 residues. Losses at the gene ends were 0 bases for V and 8 bases for J; bases not matched to a gene: 8. The CDR3, as DNA: TGTGCCAGCAGCGTAGGGAGGACTAGCGGGAGTCGGGATGAGCAGTTCTTC. Translated: CASSVGRTSGSRDEQFF.

The chain employs TRBV18 and TRBJ1-1; D possibly corresponds to TRBD1 (5 bases). This CDR3 comprises 12 residues. Per the germline V gene, CDR1 is KGHSH and CDR2 is LQKENI. V dropped 4 bases and J dropped 3 bases, with 6 bases sitting between them. The CDR3: CASSQTDTEAFF. The CDR3 DNA is TGTGCCAGCTCACAGACAGACACTGAAGCTTTCTTT.

This clone occurred many times. V usage is TRBV5-6 and J usage is TRBJ1-2; possibly TRBD1 for D (5 bases). With 4 bases removed from V and 3 bases from J, the gap between germline ends came to 10 bases. CDR1 is SGHDT and CDR2 is YYEEEE in the germline V gene. This CDR3 comprises 13 residues. CDR3 DNA: TGTGCCAGCAGCCCGGACATTTACTATGGCTACACCTTC. This codes for CASSPDIYYGYTF.

The V and J genes are TRBV19 and TRBJ2-1; 9 nucleotides match TRBD2. CDR1 is LNHDA, CDR2 SQIVND, per germline (reference sequence). Unmatched junction bases numbered 5, after V lost 7 bases and J lost 1 base. The CDR3 runs 15 residues. CDR3 loop: CASNPAGGSYNEQFF. DNA for the CDR3: TGTGCCAGTAACCCTGCGGGAGGGTCCTACAATGAGCAGTTCTTC.

The V and J genes are TRBV30 and TRBJ2-5, with D perhaps matching TRBD1 or TRBD2 (5 bases each). V gave up 2 bases and J gave up 5 bases, with 12 bases separating them. CDR3 length: 13 residues. Germline V lookup: CDR1 GTSNPN, CDR2 SVGIG (reference sequence). The CDR3 here is CAWSNMGVETQYF. DNA of the CDR3: TGTGCCTGGAGTAACATGGGGGTGGAGACCCAGTACTTC. Looking up the rest from reference TRBV30 and TRBJ2-5 gives the full variable domain: SQTIHQWPATLVQPVGSPLSLECTVEGTSNPNLYWYRQAAGRGLQLLFYSVGIGQISSEVPQNLSASRPQDRQFILSSKKLLLSDSGFYLCAWSNMGVETQYFGPGTRLLVL.

The J gene is TRBJ2-1, the V gene TRBV19; D is possibly TRBD1 or TRBD2 (5 bases each). Germline V gene sequence: CDR1 LNHDA, CDR2 SQIVND (reference sequence). This CDR3 spans 14 amino acids. Trimming took 3 bases from V and 10 from J, leaving 16 bases between them. The CDR3 coding sequence is TGTGCCAGTAGTATTTATGCCGAGGGGTCCGAGCAGTTCTTC. This gives the protein CASSIYAEGSEQFF.

This rearrangement joins TRBV2 to TRBJ2-7, with 12 nucleotides matching TRBD2. The CDR3 extends over 17 amino acids. The germline gives CDR1 SNHLY, CDR2 FYNNEI. Unmatched junction bases numbered 11, after V lost 8 bases and J lost 0 bases. Written as DNA, the CDR3 is TGTGCCAGCTTAGTACTAGCGGGAGGTTGGGGCTCCTACGAGCAGTACTTC. Its protein product is CASLVLAGGWGSYEQYF.

In nucleotides, the CDR3 is TGTGCCAGCAGCCTTTGGGACAGCGAGATTGGCGGGGAGCTGTTTTTT. The encoded protein is CASSLWDSEIGGELFF. J is TRBJ2-2 and V is TRBV7-9, with 7 bases matching TRBD1. Trimming removed 5 bases from V and 7 bases from J; junction bases left unmatched: 13. The length of the CDR3 is 16 residues. The germline gives CDR1 SEHNR, CDR2 FQNEAQ (reference sequence).

This chain joins TRBV9 and TRBJ2-7; TRBD1 might be the D (5 bases). This CDR3 has 15 residues. Germline values: CDR1 SGDLS, CDR2 YYNGEE. V was pared by 0 bases and J by 2 bases, with 12 bases between. CDR3 bases: TGTGCCAGCAGCGTAGAACCAGGGCCCACCTACGAGCAGTACTTC. Translation: CASSVEPGPTYEQYF.

This sequence joins TRBV18 and TRBJ1-2; weak D call: TRBD1 (6 bases). V gave up 5 bases and J gave up 8 bases, with 24 bases separating them. This CDR3 spans 16 amino acids. CDR1 KGHSH and CDR2 LQKENI come from the germline V gene. The CDR3 here is CASSTDLRDKPGGYTF. CDR3 nucleotides: TGTGCCAGCTCAACCGACCTCCGGGACAAACCTGGGGGCTACACCTTC. The complete variable domain, with remaining parts taken from reference TRBV18 and TRBJ1-2, reads NAGVMQNPRHLVRRRGQEARLRCSPMKGHSHVYWYRQLPEEGLKFMVYLQKENIIDESGMPKERFSAEFPKEGPSILRIQQVVRGDSAAYFCASSTDLRDKPGGYTFGSGTRLTVV.

J is TRBJ2-7 and V is TRBV7-2, with D possibly TRBD2 on 5 matching bases. V was clipped by 2 bases and J by 0 bases, with 14 bases between them. CDR1 and CDR2 (germline): SGHTA, FQGNSA. The CDR3 covers 16 residues. CDR3: CASSLRASLSSYEQYF. CDR3 nucleotides: TGTGCCAGCAGCTTACGGGCTAGCCTAAGCTCCTACGAGCAGTACTTC.

The rearrangement joins TRBV4-1 to TRBJ1-1; D gene ambiguous. Germline V CDR1 and CDR2: MGHRA, YSYEKL. CDR3 length: 12 residues. V lost 4 bases to trimming and J lost 1 base, with 4 bases between them. CDR3 region: CASSLGNTEAFF. The CDR3 region has the DNA TGCGCCAGCAGCCTCGGGAACACTGAAGCTTTCTTT.

The DNA of the CDR3 is TGCGCCAGCAGCTACCGGGACAGGGGTTTCTACGAGCAGTACTTC. This sequence encodes CASSYRDRGFYEQYF. The genes are TRBV5-1 and TRBJ2-7, with TRBD1 matching over 10 bases. Germline trimming cut 3 bases from V and 3 bases from J; bases unmatched to any gene: 6. This CDR3 spans 15 amino acids. The germline CDR1 and CDR2 sequences are SGHRS and YFSETQ.

The rearrangement links TRBV25-1 to TRBJ1-2; D unclear. The CDR3 has 14 amino acids. Trimming pared 2 bases from V and 8 bases from J, leaving 15 bases between. Germline V gene data show CDR1 as MGHDK and CDR2 as SYGVNS. CDR3 amino acids: CASSETGGRRGYTF. CDR3 bases: TGTGCCAGCAGTGAAACCGGCGGGAGACGGGGCTACACCTTC.

The chain joins TRBV7-2 to TRBJ2-5; 9 bases align to TRBD2. There are 16 residues in the CDR3. The V gene end was trimmed by 3 bases and the J gene end by 5 bases; junction bases not matched to a gene: 10. The germline V gene encodes CDR1 SGHTA and CDR2 FQGNSA. Here the CDR3 reads CASSFLAGGPSETQYF. CDR3 DNA sequence: TGTGCCAGCAGCTTCTTGGCGGGAGGGCCGAGTGAGACCCAGTACTTC.